This TCR beta chain came from a study of cytomegalovirus exposure and HLA in healthy donors. Both 60 Vbeta primers and 13 Jbeta primers went into the PCR. Sequencing used immunoSEQ multiplex PCR; TCRdb keeps in-frame clones, though not all of them. The table includes some 120,000 clones, approximately 79% detected once. This clone was picked up one time. Trimming cost V 4 bases and J 4 bases, with 24 bases left between them. The germline V gene encodes CDR1 SGHKS and CDR2 YYEKEE (reference sequence). The length of the CDR3 is 18 residues. Material: PBMCs. The chain has TRBV5-5 and TRBJ1-5; D not certain. The receptor comes from a man aged 25 to 40 in good health and CMV-seronegative. CDR3 in amino acids: CASSPTTTHWGANQPQHF. DNA of the CDR3: TGTGCCAGCAGCCCGACCACGACCCACTGGGGAGCAAATCAGCCCCAGCATTTT.